This TCR beta chain was retrieved from a study of T-cell memory formation after mild COVID-19. Study-wide context: For the most part, TCR clusters were specific to one donor. Overall study findings and caveats: SARS-CoV-2 specificity was not confirmed for second-wave clones peaking on day 37.

To note about this clonotype: Its target is not known.

One entry per CDR3 protein, called by TCRdb with MiXCR from the 5' RACE reads. Of about 430,000 distinct CDR3 sequences detected, roughly a quarter appear once; the ten largest clones hold around 8.7%. In germline, CDR1 is SQVTM, CDR2 ANQGSEA. CDR3 length: 13 amino acids. The ends were cut back, 4 bases at V and 3 bases at J, with 12 bases in the middle. The chain carries TRBV29-1 and TRBJ1-1, with a tentative D call TRBD1 (5 bases). Sequencing was performed on PBMCs or a T cell subset sorted from them (not recorded which). The sequence was obtained from an adult woman who had mild COVID-19 (a few samples of this study predate the infection). Cell type and time point are not known. The CDR3 DNA reads as TGCAGCGTTGTAGTACCCAGGGACACTGAAGCTTTCTTT. This encodes CSVVVPRDTEAFF.